Presented here are 6 T cell receptor beta chains from one specimen sequenced in a study of tumor and adjacent non-tumor tissue in lung cancer. The library came from three nested PCR rounds adapted from ARM-PCR protocols. TCRdb redid the calling of the multiplex PCR reads with MiXCR, one entry per CDR3 protein. The sample shows 65,000 to 80,000 distinct CDR3 sequences, about three quarters of them seen only once. The template was RNA from unsorted bulk tissue. Sequencing was performed on lung tumor tissue. The receptor set was obtained from a man in his 60s with non-small cell lung cancer.

Concerning this clonotype: At one of its ends the junction is not consistent with the germline gene, which may arise from a read error. The chain combines TRBV5-6 with TRBJ2-2, with TRBD1 matching over 8 bases. The germline V gene encodes CDR1 SGHDT and CDR2 YYEEEE. The CDR3 extends over 16 amino acids. CDR3 DNA sequence: TGTACCAGCAACTTGGGCGGGACAGGGAACACCGGGGAGCTGTTTTTT. This gives the protein CTSNLGGTGNTGELFF.

This clonotype was seen only once. Mismatch with germline at one junction end may stem from a read error. This chain joins TRBV30 and TRBJ2-7; D unresolved. Germline V CDR1 and CDR2: GTSNPN, SVGIG (reference sequence). The CDR3 length is 12 residues. The CDR3 region is CAWSVQDYEQYF. The CDR3 nucleotides are TGTGCCTGGAGTGTCCAGGATTACGAGCAGTATTTC. The full variable domain, rest sourced from reference TRBV30 and TRBJ2-7, is SQTIHQWPATLVQPVGSPLSLECTVEGTSNPNLYWYRQAAGRGLQLLFYSVGIGQISSEVPQNLSASRPQDRQFILSSKKLLLSDSGFYLCAWSVQDYEQYFGPGTRLTVT.

Turning to this clonotype: At one of its ends the junction is not consistent with the germline gene, which may arise from a read error. The rearrangement joins TRBV28 to TRBJ2-7; D is undetermined. Germline-derived CDR1 and CDR2 are MDHEN and SYDVKM. The CDR3 sequence is 13 residues long. The CDR3 spells CASSLAVSYDQYF. DNA of the CDR3: TGTGCCAGCAGTTTGGCGGTCTCCTACGACCAGTACTTC. The full variable domain, with the rest looked up from reference TRBV28 and TRBJ2-7, is DVKVTQSSRYLVKRTGEKVFLECVQDMDHENMFWYRQDPGLGLRLIYFSYDVKMKEKGDIPEGYSVSREKKERFSLILESASTNQTSMYLCASSLAVSYDQYFGPGTRLTVT.

This clonotype was detected only a few times. A read error may produce the germline difference seen at one junction end. V gene TRBV6-2 or TRBV6-3 combines with J gene TRBJ1-1; 7 bases agree with TRBD1. From germline, CDR1 is MNHEY and CDR2 SVGEGT. The CDR3 loop spans 12 amino acids. In nucleotides, the CDR3 is TGTACCAGCAGAACTACAGGGGCTGAAGCTTTCTTT. Its protein product is CTSRTTGAEAFF.

This clonotype showed up just a few times. The chain uses TRBV5-4 and TRBJ2-3; 8 positions match TRBD2. The CDR3 is 16 amino acids. CDR1 SGHNT and CDR2 YYREEE come from the germline V gene (reference sequence). V lost 4 bases and J lost 5; bases outside the gene matches: 12. This chain's CDR3 is CASSPIGGDPGDTQYF. In DNA form, the CDR3 reads TGTGCCAGCAGCCCTATCGGGGGGGATCCGGGAGATACGCAGTATTTT.

This chain connects TRBV20-1 to TRBJ2-1; D is uncertain. The CDR3 is made up of 12 amino acids. V lost 2 bases to trimming and J lost 16 bases, with 18 bases between them. The germline V gene has CDR1 DFQATT and CDR2 SNEGSKA (reference sequence). The CDR3 here is CSARTLVTERFF. CDR3 coding DNA: TGCAGTGCTAGAACCCTAGTAACTGAGCGCTTCTTC.